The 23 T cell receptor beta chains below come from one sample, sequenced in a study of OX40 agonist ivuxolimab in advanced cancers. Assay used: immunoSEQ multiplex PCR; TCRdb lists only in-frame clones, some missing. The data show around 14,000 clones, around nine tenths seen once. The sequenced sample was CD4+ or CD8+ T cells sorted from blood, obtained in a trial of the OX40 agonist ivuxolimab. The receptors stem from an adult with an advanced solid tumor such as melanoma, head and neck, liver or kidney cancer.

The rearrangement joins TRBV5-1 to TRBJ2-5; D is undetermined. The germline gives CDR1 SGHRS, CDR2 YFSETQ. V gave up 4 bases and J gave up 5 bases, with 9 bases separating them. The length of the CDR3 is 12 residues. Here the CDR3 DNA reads TGCGCCAGCAGCCCGGCGGAGGAGACCCAGTACTTC. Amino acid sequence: CASSPAEETQYF.

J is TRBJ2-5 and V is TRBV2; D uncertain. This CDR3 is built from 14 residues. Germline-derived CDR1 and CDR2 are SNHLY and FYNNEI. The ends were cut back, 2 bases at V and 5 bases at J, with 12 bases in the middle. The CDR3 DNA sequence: TGTGCCAGCAGTGAACCGTTGGGCTGGGAGACCCAGTACTTC. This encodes CASSEPLGWETQYF.

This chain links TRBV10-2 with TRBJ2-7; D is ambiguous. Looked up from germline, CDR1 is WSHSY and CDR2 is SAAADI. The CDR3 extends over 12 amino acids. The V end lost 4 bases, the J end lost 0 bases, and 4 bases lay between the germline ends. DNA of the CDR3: TGCGCCAGCAGTGTGAACTCCTACGAGCAGTACTTC. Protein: CASSVNSYEQYF.

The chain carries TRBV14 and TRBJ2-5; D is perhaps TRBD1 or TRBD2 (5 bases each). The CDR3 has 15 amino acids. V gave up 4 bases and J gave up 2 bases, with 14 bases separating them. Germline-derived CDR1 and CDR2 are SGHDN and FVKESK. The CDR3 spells CASSPWVWGQETQYF. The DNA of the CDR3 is TGTGCCAGCAGCCCATGGGTATGGGGGCAAGAGACCCAGTACTTC.

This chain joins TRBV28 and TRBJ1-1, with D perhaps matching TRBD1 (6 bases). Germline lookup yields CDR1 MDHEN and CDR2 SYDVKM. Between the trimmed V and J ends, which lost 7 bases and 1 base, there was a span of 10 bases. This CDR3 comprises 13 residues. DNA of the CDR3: TGTGCCAGCATGAACAGGGAGAACACTGAAGCTTTCTTT. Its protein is CASMNRENTEAFF.

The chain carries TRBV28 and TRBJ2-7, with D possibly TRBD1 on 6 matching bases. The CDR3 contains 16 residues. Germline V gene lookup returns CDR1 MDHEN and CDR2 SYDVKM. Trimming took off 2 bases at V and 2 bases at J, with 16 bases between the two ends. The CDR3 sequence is CASSLPPTGTPYEQYF. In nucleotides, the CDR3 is TGTGCCAGCAGTTTACCACCTACAGGGACCCCCTACGAGCAGTACTTC.

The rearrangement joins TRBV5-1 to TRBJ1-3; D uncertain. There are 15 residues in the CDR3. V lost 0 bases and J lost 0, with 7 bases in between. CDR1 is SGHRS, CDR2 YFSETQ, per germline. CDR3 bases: TGCGCCAGCAGCTTGGGCAGGTACTCTGGAAACACCATATATTTT. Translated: CASSLGRYSGNTIYF.

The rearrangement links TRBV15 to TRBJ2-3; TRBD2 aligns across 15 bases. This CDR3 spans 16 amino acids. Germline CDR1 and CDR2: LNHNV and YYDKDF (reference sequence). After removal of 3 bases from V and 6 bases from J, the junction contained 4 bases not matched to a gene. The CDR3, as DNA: TGTGCCACCAGCAGTGGACTAGCGGGGGGGCGGGATACGCAGTATTTT. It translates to CATSSGLAGGRDTQYF.

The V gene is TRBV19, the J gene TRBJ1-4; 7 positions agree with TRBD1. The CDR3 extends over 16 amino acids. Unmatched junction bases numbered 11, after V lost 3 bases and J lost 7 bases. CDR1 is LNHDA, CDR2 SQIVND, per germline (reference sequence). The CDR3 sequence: CASSIRPGQILEKLFF. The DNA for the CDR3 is TGTGCCAGTAGTATTCGGCCGGGACAGATACTTGAAAAACTGTTTTTT.

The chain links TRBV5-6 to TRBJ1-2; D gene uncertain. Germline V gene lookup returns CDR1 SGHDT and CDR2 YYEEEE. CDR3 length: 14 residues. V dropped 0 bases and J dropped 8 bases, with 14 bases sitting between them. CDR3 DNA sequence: TGTGCCAGCAGCTTGGCAGCCCCGACTCAGGGCTACACCTTC. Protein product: CASSLAAPTQGYTF.

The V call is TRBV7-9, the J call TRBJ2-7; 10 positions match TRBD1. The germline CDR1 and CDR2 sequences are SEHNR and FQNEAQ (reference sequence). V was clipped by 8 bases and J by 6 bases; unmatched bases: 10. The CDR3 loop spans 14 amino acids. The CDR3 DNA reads TGTGCCAGCGGGCCCGGGACAGGGGCGTCCGAGCAGTACTTC. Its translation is CASGPGTGASEQYF.

CDR3 nucleotides: TGTGCCAGCAGCCCTTATGGGGCTAACTATGGCTACACCTTC. Its protein product is CASSPYGANYGYTF. The chain combines TRBV14 with TRBJ1-2, with no clear D. V was cut by 4 bases and J by 0 bases, with 9 bases left in between. Germline CDR1 reads SGHDN; CDR2 reads FVKESK. The CDR3 runs 14 residues.

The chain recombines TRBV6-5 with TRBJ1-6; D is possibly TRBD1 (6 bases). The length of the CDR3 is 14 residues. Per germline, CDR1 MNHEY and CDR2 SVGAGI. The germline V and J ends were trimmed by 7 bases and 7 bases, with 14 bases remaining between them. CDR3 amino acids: CASMLGARNSPLHF. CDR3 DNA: TGTGCCAGCATGCTGGGGGCGCGGAATTCACCCCTCCACTTT.

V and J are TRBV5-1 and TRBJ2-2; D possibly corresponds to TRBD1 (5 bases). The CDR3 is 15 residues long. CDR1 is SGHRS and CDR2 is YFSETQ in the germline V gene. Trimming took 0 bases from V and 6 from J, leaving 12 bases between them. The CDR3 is CASSLGARDPGELFF. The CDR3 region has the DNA TGCGCCAGCAGCTTGGGGGCCAGGGATCCCGGGGAGCTGTTTTTT.

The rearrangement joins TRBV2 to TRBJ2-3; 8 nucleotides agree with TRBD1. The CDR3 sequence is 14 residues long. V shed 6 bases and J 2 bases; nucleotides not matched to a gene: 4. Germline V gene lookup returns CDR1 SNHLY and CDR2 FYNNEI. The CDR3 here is CASSDRGVTDTQYF. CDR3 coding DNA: TGTGCCAGCAGCGACAGGGGTGTCACAGATACGCAGTATTTT.

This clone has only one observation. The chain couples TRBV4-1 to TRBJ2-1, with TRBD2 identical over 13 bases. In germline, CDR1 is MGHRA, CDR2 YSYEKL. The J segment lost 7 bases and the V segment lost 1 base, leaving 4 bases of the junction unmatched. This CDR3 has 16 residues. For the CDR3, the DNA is TGCGCCAGCAGCCAAGGACTAGCGGGGGGAGGGAATGAGCAGTTCTTC. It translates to CASSQGLAGGGNEQFF.

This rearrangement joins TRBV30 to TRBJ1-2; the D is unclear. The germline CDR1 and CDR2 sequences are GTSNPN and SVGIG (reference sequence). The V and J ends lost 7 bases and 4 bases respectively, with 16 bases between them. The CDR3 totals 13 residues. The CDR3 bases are TGTGCCTACCTATCGCAGCCTAGCTATGGCTACACCTTC. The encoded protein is CAYLSQPSYGYTF. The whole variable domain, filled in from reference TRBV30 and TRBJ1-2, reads SQTIHQWPATLVQPVGSPLSLECTVEGTSNPNLYWYRQAAGRGLQLLFYSVGIGQISSEVPQNLSASRPQDRQFILSSKKLLLSDSGFYLCAYLSQPSYGYTFGSGTRLTVV.

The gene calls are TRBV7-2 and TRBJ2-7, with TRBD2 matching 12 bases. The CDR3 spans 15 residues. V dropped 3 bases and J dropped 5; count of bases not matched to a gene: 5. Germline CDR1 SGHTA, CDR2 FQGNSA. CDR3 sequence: CASSFLAGGEDEQYF. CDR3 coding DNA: TGTGCCAGCAGCTTCCTAGCGGGGGGGGAGGACGAGCAGTACTTC.

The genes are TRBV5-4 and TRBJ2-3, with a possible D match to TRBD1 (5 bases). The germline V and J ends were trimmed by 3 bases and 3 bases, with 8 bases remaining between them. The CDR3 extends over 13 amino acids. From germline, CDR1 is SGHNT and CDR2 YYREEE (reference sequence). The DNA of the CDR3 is TGTGCCAGCAGCTCCCAGGGTACAGATACGCAGTATTTT. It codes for CASSSQGTDTQYF.

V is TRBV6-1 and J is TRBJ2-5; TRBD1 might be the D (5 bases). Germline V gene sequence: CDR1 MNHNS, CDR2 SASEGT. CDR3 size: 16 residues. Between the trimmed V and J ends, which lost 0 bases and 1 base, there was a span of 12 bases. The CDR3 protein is CASSEAARDVQETQYF. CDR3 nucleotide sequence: TGTGCCAGCAGTGAAGCGGCCAGGGATGTCCAAGAGACCCAGTACTTC.

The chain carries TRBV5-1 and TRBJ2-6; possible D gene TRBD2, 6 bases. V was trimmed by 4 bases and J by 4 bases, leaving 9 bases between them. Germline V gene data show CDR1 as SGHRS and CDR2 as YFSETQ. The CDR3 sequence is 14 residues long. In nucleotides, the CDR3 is TGCGCCAGCAGCGGAGGGTCCGGGGCCAACGTCCTGACTTTC. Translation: CASSGGSGANVLTF.

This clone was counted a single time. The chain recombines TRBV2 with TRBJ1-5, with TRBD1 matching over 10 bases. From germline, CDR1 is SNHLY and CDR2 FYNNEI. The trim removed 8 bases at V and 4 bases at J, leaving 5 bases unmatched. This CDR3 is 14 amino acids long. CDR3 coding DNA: TGTGCCAGCTCGGGACAGGGGATGAATCAGCCCCAGCATTTT. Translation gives CASSGQGMNQPQHF.

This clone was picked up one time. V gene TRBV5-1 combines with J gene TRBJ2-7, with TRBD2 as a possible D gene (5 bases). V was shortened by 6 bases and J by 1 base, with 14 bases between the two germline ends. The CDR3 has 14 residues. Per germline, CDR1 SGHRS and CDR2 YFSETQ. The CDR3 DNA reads TGCGCCAGCACTTTGACGGGAAATTCCTACGAGCAGTACTTC. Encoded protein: CASTLTGNSYEQYF. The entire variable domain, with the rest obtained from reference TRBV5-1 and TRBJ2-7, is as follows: KAGVTQTPRYLIKTRGQQVTLSCSPISGHRSVSWYQQTPGQGLQFLFEYFSETQRNKGNFPGRFSGRQFSNSRSEMNVSTLELGDSALYLCASTLTGNSYEQYFGPGTRLTVT.